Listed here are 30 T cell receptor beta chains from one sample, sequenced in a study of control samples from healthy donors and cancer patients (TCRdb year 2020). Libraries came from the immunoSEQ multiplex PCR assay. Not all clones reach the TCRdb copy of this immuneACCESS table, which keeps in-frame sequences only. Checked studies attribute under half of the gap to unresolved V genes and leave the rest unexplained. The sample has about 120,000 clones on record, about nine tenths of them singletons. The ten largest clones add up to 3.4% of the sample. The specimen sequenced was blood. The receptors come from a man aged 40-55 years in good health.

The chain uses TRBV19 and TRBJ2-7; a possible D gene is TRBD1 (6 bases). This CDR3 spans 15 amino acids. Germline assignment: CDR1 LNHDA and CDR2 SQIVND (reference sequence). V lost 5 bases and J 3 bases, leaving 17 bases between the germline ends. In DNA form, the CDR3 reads TGTGCCAGTAGTCCCGCCGGACAGACTTTCTACGAGCAGTACTTC. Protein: CASSPAGQTFYEQYF.

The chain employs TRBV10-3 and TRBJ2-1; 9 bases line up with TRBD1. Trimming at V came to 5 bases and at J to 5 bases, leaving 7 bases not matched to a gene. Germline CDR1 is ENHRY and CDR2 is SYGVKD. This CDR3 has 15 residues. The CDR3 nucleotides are TGTGCCATCAGTTACCGGGACAGGGCGAACAATGAGCAGTTCTTC. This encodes CAISYRDRANNEQFF.

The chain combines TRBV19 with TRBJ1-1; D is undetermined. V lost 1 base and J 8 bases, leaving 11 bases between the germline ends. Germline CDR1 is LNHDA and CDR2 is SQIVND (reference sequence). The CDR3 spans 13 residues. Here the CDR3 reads CASSIGTGIEAFF. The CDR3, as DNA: TGTGCCAGTAGTATAGGAACGGGGATCGAAGCTTTCTTT.

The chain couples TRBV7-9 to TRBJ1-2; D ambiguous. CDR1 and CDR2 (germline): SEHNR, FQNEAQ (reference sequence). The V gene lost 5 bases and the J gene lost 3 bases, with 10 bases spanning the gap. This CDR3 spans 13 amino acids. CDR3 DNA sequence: TGTGCCAGCAGCCGGGTAGGGTACTATGGCTACACCTTC. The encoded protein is CASSRVGYYGYTF. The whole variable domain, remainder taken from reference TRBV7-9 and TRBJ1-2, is DTGVSQNPRHKITKRGQNVTFRCDPISEHNRLYWYRQTLGQGPEFLTYFQNEAQLEKSRLLSDRFSAERPKGSFSTLEIQRTEQGDSAMYLCASSRVGYYGYTFGSGTRLTVV.

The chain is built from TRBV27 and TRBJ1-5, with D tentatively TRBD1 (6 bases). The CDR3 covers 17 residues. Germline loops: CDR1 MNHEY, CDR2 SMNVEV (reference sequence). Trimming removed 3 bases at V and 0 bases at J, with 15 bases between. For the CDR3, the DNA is TGTGCCAGCAGTTTGACAGGTTTTCAGTATAGCAATCAGCCCCAGCATTTT. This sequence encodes CASSLTGFQYSNQPQHF.

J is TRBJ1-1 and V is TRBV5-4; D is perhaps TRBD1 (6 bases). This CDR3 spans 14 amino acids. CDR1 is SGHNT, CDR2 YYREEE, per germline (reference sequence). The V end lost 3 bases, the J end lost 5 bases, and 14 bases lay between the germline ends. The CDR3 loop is CASSSTGLGTEAFF. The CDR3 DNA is TGTGCCAGCAGCTCAACAGGGTTGGGGACTGAAGCTTTCTTT.

This CDR3 reads CASSPAAWTGRYTGELFF. CDR3 DNA: TGTGCCAGCTCCCCCGCTGCCTGGACAGGACGTTACACCGGGGAGCTGTTTTTT. This chain uses TRBV19 with TRBJ2-2; TRBD1 matches 7 bases. The CDR3 covers 18 residues. The germline gives CDR1 LNHDA, CDR2 SQIVND (reference sequence). J gave up 3 bases and V 9 bases, and 19 bases lay outside the gene matches.

The CDR3 protein is CASSYESRGYTF. DNA for the CDR3: TGTGCCAGCAGCTATGAATCGCGAGGCTACACCTTC. This chain links TRBV11-2 with TRBJ1-2, with unresolved D. Germline assignment: CDR1 SGHAT and CDR2 FQNNGV. Deletions cut 4 bases from V and 8 bases from J, with 11 bases between. CDR3 length: 12 amino acids.

DNA for the CDR3: TGTGCCAGTAGGCGGACTCTGTTGGGGTCCTACGAGCAGTACTTC. This translates into CASRRTLLGSYEQYF. The chain links TRBV19 to TRBJ2-7; maybe TRBD2 (5 bases). V shed 6 bases and J shed 1 base, with 16 bases lying between them. Germline CDR1 LNHDA, CDR2 SQIVND (reference sequence). The CDR3 is made up of 15 amino acids. Complete variable domain (other parts from reference TRBV19 and TRBJ2-7): DGGITQSPKYLFRKEGQNVTLSCEQNLNHDAMYWYRQDPGQGLRLIYYSQIVNDFQKGDIAEGYSVSREKKESFPLTVTSAQKNPTAFYLCASRRTLLGSYEQYFGPGTRLTVT.

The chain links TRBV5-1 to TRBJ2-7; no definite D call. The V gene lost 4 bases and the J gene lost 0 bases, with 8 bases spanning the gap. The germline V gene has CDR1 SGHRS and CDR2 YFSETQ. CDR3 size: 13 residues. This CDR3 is CASSKDGSYEQYF. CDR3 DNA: TGCGCCAGCAGCAAGGACGGCTCCTACGAGCAGTACTTC.

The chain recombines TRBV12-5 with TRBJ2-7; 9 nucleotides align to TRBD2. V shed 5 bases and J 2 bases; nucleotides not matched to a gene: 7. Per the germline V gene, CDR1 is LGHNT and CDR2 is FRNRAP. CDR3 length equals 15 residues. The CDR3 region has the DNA TGTGCTAGTGGTGGCGCTAGCGGGGCTACCTACGAGCAGTACTTC. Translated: CASGGASGATYEQYF.

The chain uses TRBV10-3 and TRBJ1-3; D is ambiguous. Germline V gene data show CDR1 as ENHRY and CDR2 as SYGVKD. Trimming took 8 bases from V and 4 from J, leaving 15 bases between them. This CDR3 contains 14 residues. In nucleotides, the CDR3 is TGTGCCATCGGGCGAACCCTCTCGGGAAACACCATATATTTT. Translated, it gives CAIGRTLSGNTIYF.

The CDR3 sequence is CASSSSGGGYGYTF. The CDR3 DNA sequence: TGTGCCAGCAGCTCCTCTGGGGGGGGCTATGGCTACACCTTC. The chain links TRBV7-2 to TRBJ1-2, with D possibly matching TRBD1 (5 bases). The CDR3 consists of 14 residues. CDR1 and CDR2 from the germline V gene are SGHTA and FQGNSA. V was shortened by 4 bases and J by 4 bases, with 13 bases between the two germline ends.

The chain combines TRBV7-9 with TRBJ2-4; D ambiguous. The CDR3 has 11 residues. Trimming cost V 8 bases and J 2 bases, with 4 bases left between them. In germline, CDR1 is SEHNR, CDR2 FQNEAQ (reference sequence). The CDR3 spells CASAPKNIQYF. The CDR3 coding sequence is TGTGCCAGCGCACCCAAAAACATTCAGTACTTC.

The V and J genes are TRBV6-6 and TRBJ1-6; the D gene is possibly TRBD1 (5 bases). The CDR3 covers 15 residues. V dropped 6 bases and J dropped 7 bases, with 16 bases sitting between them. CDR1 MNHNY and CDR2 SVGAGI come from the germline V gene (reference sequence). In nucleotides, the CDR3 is TGTGCCAGCAGACACGGGGAGGGGCGAAATTCACCCCTCCACTTT. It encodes CASRHGEGRNSPLHF.

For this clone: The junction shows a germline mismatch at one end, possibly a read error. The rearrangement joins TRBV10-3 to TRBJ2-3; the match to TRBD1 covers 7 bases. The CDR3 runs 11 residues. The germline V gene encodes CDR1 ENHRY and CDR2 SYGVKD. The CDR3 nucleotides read TGTGCCATCAGTCGACAGGGACCCTTATTTTTT. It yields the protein CAISRQGPLFF.

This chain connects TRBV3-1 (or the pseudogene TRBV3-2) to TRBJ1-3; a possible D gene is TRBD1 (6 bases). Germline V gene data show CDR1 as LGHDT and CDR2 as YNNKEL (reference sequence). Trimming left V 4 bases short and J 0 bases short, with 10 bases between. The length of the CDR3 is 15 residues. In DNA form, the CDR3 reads TGTGCCAGCAGCCCACGACAGGTCTCTGGAAACACCATATATTTT. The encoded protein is CASSPRQVSGNTIYF.

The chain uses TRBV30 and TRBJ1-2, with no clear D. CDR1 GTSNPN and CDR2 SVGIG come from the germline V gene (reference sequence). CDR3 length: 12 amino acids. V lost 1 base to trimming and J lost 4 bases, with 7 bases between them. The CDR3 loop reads CAWSGHSYGYTF. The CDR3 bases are TGTGCCTGGAGTGGGCACAGCTATGGCTACACCTTC. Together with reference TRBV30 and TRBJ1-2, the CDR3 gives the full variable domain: SQTIHQWPATLVQPVGSPLSLECTVEGTSNPNLYWYRQAAGRGLQLLFYSVGIGQISSEVPQNLSASRPQDRQFILSSKKLLLSDSGFYLCAWSGHSYGYTFGSGTRLTVV.

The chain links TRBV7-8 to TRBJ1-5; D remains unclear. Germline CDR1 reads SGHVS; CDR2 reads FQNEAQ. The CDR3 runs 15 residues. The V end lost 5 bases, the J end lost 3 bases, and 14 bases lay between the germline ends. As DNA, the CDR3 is TGTGCCAGCAGCGTAGGGTTACCTCTCAATCAGCCCCAGCATTTT. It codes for CASSVGLPLNQPQHF.

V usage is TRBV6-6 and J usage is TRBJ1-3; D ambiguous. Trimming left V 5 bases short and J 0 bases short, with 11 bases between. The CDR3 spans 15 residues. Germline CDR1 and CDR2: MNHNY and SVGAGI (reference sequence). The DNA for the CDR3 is TGTGCCAGCAGTGCCCCTACGAACTCTGGAAACACCATATATTTT. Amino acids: CASSAPTNSGNTIYF.

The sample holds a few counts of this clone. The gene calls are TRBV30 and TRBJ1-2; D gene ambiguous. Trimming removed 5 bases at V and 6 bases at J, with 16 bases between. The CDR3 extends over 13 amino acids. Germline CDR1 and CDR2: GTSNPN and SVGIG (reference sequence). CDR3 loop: CAWQNSGYHGYTF. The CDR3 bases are TGTGCCTGGCAAAACAGTGGGTACCATGGCTACACCTTC.

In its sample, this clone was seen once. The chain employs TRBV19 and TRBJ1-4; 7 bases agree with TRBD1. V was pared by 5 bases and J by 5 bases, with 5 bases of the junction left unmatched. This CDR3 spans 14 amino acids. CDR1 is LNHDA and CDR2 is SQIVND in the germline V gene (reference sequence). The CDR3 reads CASSFSRGNEKLFF. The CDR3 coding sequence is TGTGCCAGTAGTTTTAGCAGGGGGAATGAAAAACTGTTTTTT.

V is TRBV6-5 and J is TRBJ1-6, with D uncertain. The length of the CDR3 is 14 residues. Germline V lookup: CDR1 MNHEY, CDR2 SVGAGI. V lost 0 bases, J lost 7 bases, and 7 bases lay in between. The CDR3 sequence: CASSYSWVNSPLHF. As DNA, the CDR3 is TGTGCCAGCAGTTACTCGTGGGTGAATTCACCCCTCCACTTT.

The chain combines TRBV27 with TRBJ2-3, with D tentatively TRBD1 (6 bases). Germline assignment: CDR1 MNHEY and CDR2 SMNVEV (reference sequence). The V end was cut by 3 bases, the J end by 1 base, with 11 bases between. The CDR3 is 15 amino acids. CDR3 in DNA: TGTGCCAGCAGTTTTCGGACAGATGGCACAGATACGCAGTATTTT. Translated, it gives CASSFRTDGTDTQYF.

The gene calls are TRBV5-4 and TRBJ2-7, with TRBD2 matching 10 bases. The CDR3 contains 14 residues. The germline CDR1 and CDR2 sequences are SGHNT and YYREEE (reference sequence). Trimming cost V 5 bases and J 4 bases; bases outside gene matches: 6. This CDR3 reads CASSSSGGRYEQYF. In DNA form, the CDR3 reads TGTGCCAGCAGTTCTAGCGGGGGCCGATACGAGCAGTACTTC.

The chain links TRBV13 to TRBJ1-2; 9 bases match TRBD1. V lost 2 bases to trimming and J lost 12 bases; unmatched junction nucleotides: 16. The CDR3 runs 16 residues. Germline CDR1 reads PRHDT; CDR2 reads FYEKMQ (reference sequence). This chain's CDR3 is CASSLSSYRDREDHTF. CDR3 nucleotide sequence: TGTGCCAGCAGCTTAAGTTCCTACCGGGACAGGGAGGATCACACCTTC.

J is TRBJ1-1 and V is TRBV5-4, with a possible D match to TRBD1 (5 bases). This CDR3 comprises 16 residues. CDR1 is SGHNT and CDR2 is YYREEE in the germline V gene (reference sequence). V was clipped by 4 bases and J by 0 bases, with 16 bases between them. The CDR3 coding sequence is TGTGCCAGCAGCCCGAGGGGATCAAAGGTGAACACTGAAGCTTTCTTT. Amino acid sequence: CASSPRGSKVNTEAFF.

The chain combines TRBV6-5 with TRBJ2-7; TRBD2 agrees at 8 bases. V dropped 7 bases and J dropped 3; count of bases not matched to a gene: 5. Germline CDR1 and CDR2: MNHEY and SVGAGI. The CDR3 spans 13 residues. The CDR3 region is CASTPGGGYEQYF. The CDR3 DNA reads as TGTGCCAGCACCCCCGGGGGGGGCTACGAGCAGTACTTC.

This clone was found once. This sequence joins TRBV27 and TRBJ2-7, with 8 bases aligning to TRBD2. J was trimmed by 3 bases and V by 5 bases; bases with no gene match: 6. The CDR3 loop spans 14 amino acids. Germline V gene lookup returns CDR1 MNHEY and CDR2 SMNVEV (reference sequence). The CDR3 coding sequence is TGTGCCAGCAGTCCCCGCGGGGGGCGCTACGAGCAGTACTTC. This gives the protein CASSPRGGRYEQYF.

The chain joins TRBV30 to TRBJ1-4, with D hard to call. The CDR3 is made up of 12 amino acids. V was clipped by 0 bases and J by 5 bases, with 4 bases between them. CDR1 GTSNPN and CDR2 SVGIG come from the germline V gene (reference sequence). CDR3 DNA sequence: TGTGCCTGGAGTGTACAGAATGAAAAACTGTTTTTT. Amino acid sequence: CAWSVQNEKLFF.